The 13 T cell receptor beta chains presented below share a single source sample, sequenced in a study of vaccination and CD4 T cells after COVID-19. Treatment meaning: approximately nine-day PBMC culture with coronavirus spike peptide pools or control peptides (ViraFEST assay). The assay that was used to sequence DNA from cultured CD4+ T cells was the Oncomine TCR Beta short-read assay. TCRdb reanalysed the PCR reads using MiXCR and keeps one entry per CDR3 protein. The top ten clones hold more than 20% of a sample with about 12,000 distinct CDR3 sequences, 35% to 45% of them seen once. These receptors lack a known antigen. The sequencing sample was made of cultured CD4+ T cells from blood. Receptor source: a human donor with COVID-19.

This clonotype was seen only once. CDR3 amino acids: CASSQDRVGDTQYF. CDR3 DNA sequence: TGCGCCAGCAGCCAAGATAGAGTGGGAGATACGCAGTATTTT. The chain joins TRBV4-3 to TRBJ2-3; no definite D call. Per germline, CDR1 LGHNA and CDR2 YSLEER. This CDR3 region has 14 residues. V was pared by 0 bases and J by 5 bases, with 9 bases between.

The J gene is TRBJ2-7, the V gene TRBV11-2, with a possible D match to TRBD2 (5 bases). Germline CDR1 SGHAT, CDR2 FQNNGV. Deletions cut 5 bases from V and 4 bases from J, with 15 bases between. The CDR3 has 14 amino acids. CDR3 DNA: TGTGCCAGCAGCCGACCGGGATCTTCATACGAGCAGTACTTC. Translated, it gives CASSRPGSSYEQYF.

The J gene is TRBJ2-2, the V gene TRBV10-3, with a weak D call TRBD2 (6 bases). Germline V gene lookup returns CDR1 ENHRY and CDR2 SYGVKD. This CDR3 is 19 amino acids long. V was trimmed by 2 bases and J by 0 bases, leaving 19 bases between them. The CDR3 region is CAISEGNIGGIPNTGELFF. CDR3 sequence (DNA): TGTGCCATCAGTGAGGGAAATATTGGGGGGATTCCGAACACCGGGGAGCTGTTTTTT.

About this clonotype itself: The junction does not match germline at one end; this may be a read error. The chain is built from TRBV7-9 and TRBJ1-2; weak D call: TRBD1 (6 bases). The CDR3 sequence is 17 residues long. Germline loops: CDR1 SEHNR, CDR2 FQNEAQ (reference sequence). The DNA of the CDR3 is TGTGCCAGCAGCGTAGCTGGACAGCCCACTGGGAGGAATGGCTACACCTTC. Residues: CASSVAGQPTGRNGYTF.

The gene calls are TRBV6-1 and TRBJ1-3; D ambiguous. Trimming removed 0 bases at V and 0 bases at J, with 9 bases between. The CDR3 is 16 amino acids. Germline V lookup: CDR1 MNHNS, CDR2 SASEGT. In DNA form, the CDR3 reads TGTGCCAGCAGTGAAGCGCAAGCGATCTCTGGAAACACCATATATTTT. This encodes CASSEAQAISGNTIYF.

The rearrangement uses TRBV28 and TRBJ1-5; D unresolved. The germline V gene has CDR1 MDHEN and CDR2 SYDVKM. The V end was cut by 1 base, the J end by 2 bases, with 9 bases between. The CDR3 is 15 amino acids. The CDR3 DNA follows: TGTGCCAGCAGTTTATTGGGTAGGGGCAATCAGCCCCAGCATTTT. This sequence encodes CASSLLGRGNQPQHF.

As DNA, the CDR3 is TGTGCCAGCAGCTTAATGGGTGGAGTCGCCTACAATGAGCAGTTCTTC. This translates into CASSLMGGVAYNEQFF. The rearrangement links TRBV7-3 to TRBJ2-1; D gene unclear. This CDR3 region has 16 residues. Trimming cost V 1 base and J 2 bases, with 12 bases left between them. From germline, CDR1 is SGHTA and CDR2 FQGTGA.

The chain combines TRBV5-6 with TRBJ2-7, with 8 bases that match TRBD1. The J segment lost 2 bases and the V segment lost 3 bases, leaving 4 bases of the junction unmatched. Germline CDR1 reads SGHDT; CDR2 reads YYEEEE. This CDR3 is 14 amino acids long. The CDR3 region is CASSWGQVTYEQYF. The CDR3 DNA follows: TGTGCCAGCAGCTGGGGACAGGTAACCTACGAGCAGTACTTC. Combining the CDR3 with reference TRBV5-6 and TRBJ2-7 gives the whole variable domain DAGVTQSPTHLIKTRGQQVTLRCSPKSGHDTVSWYQQALGQGPQFIFQYYEEEERQRGNFPDRFSGHQFPNYSSELNVNALLLGDSALYLCASSWGQVTYEQYFGPGTRLTVT.

By sample fraction, this clonotype is large. V gene TRBV20-1 combines with J gene TRBJ2-1; D gene ambiguous. Germline V gene lookup returns CDR1 DFQATT and CDR2 SNEGSKA (reference sequence). V shed 3 bases and J shed 2 bases, with 14 bases lying between them. The CDR3 covers 15 residues. CDR3 DNA: TGCAGTGCTAGCAAATCGGCAAGCGCCTACAATGAGCAGTTCTTC. Translation gives CSASKSASAYNEQFF.

Remarks on this clonotype: It is unclear where the CDR3 begins or ends on the DNA, so no DNA is shown, and the CDR3 is as TCRdb lists it. The rearrangement uses TRBV11-2 and TRBJ1-2; the tabulated D call, TRBD1, remains unverified against the DNA. The CDR3 sequence runs 23 residues, both termini included. The germline CDR1 and CDR2 sequences are SGHAT and FQNNGV. The CDR3 loop reads CASSPGRETQYFGPGQGNYGYTF.

The V and J genes are TRBV7-2 and TRBJ2-4; possible D gene TRBD2, 5 bases. The CDR3 is 11 amino acids. Per germline, CDR1 SGHTA and CDR2 FQGNSA. The germline V and J ends were trimmed by 6 bases and 8 bases, with 8 bases remaining between them. CDR3 loop: CASRAGHIQYF. The CDR3 DNA sequence: TGTGCCAGCAGGGCGGGTCACATTCAGTACTTC.

Points on this clonotype: A much larger clone differs from this one at a single base, so this may be a read error. The missing conserved phenylalanine or tryptophan at the end of this CDR3 makes a read error likely. The chain is built from TRBV20-1 and TRBJ1-2; no reliable D call. V dropped 1 base and J dropped 1 base, with 7 bases sitting between them. CDR1 DFQATT and CDR2 SNEGSKA come from the germline V gene (reference sequence). This CDR3 has 13 residues. Here the CDR3 reads CSARGEGNYGYTL. Here the CDR3 DNA reads TGCAGTGCTAGAGGGGAGGGTAACTATGGCTACACCTTG.

The chain is built from TRBV19 and TRBJ1-1, with D possibly being TRBD1 (6 bases). V was pared by 1 base and J by 4 bases, with 13 bases between. There are 15 residues in the CDR3. Germline loops: CDR1 LNHDA, CDR2 SQIVND (reference sequence). The CDR3 DNA reads TGTGCCAGTAGTATAGGGCCTGGAGGGGGCACTGAAGCTTTCTTT. Its protein product is CASSIGPGGGTEAFF. Full variable domain (remainder filled in from reference TRBV19 and TRBJ1-1): DGGITQSPKYLFRKEGQNVTLSCEQNLNHDAMYWYRQDPGQGLRLIYYSQIVNDFQKGDIAEGYSVSREKKESFPLTVTSAQKNPTAFYLCASSIGPGGGTEAFFGQGTRLTVV.